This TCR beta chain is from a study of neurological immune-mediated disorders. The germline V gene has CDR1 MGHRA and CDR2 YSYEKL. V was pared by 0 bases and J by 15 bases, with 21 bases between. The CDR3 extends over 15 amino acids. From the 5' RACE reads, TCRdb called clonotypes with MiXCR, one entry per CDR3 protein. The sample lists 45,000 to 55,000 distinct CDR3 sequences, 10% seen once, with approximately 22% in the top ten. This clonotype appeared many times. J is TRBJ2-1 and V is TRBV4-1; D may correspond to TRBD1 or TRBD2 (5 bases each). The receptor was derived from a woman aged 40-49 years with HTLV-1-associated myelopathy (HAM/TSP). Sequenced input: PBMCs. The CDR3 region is CASSQEPGLASSGFF. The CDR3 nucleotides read TGCGCCAGCAGCCAAGAGCCGGGGCTAGCCTCTTCGGGGTTCTTC.